This TCR beta chain is from a study of T cell changes during pregnancy in multiple sclerosis. As for this clone: Other nucleotide sequences in the sample specify the same CDR3.

V dropped 3 bases and J dropped 1; count of bases not matched to a gene: 5. From germline, CDR1 is LNHDA and CDR2 SQIVND (reference sequence). The CDR3 has 16 amino acids. Clones were sequenced by immunoSEQ multiplex PCR, and TCRdb holds only the in-frame ones, with some missing. Among around 45,000 clones listed, about 90% were seen once. This TCR was sampled from a female donor with multiple sclerosis, enrolled in a pregnancy study. Material: CD4+ T cells from peripheral blood mononuclear cells, obtained before pregnancy. V is TRBV19 and J is TRBJ2-2; 7 nucleotides line up with TRBD2. In nucleotides, the CDR3 is TGTGCCAGTAGTATGTTGGCGGGGGTGAACACCGGGGAGCTGTTTTTT. It is translated as CASSMLAGVNTGELFF. Based on the CDR3 plus reference TRBV19 and TRBJ2-2, the full variable domain is DGGITQSPKYLFRKEGQNVTLSCEQNLNHDAMYWYRQDPGQGLRLIYYSQIVNDFQKGDIAEGYSVSREKKESFPLTVTSAQKNPTAFYLCASSMLAGVNTGELFFGEGSRLTVL.